These 4 T cell receptor beta chains were sequenced from one sample in a study of identical twins. A single record per CDR3 protein comes from TCRdb applying MiXCR to the 5' RACE reads. Here the sample spans about 520,000 distinct CDR3 sequences, roughly 21% being singletons. These records were also assigned to another study, of T cells expressing NK-cell markers.

The sequencing input was CD4+ T cells sorted from blood. These receptor sequences come from a woman aged 18-29 years in good health.

The chain links TRBV5-4 to TRBJ2-7; D is tentatively TRBD1 or TRBD2 (5 bases each). CDR3 length equals 14 residues. Germline-derived CDR1 and CDR2 are SGHNT and YYREEE (reference sequence). Trimming pared 5 bases from V and 6 bases from J, leaving 18 bases between. CDR3 DNA sequence: TGTGCCAGCAGACCCGGGACCGCTAACCGCGAGCAGTACTTC. This gives the protein CASRPGTANREQYF.

The rearrangement links TRBV12-3 or TRBV12-4 to TRBJ2-3; D is ambiguous. V lost 6 bases to trimming and J lost 8 bases, with 9 bases between them. The CDR3 has 11 amino acids. CDR3 DNA: TGTGCCAGCAGCCAGGCGTCTACGCAGTATTTT. Protein sequence: CASSQASTQYF.

In its sample, this clonotype was seen a few times. The chain recombines TRBV4-3 with TRBJ2-2; 12 bases line up with TRBD1. The ends lost 8 bases at V and 5 bases at J; junction bases unmatched: 3. The CDR3 covers 14 residues. Germline CDR1 is LGHNA and CDR2 is YSLEER. The CDR3 sequence: CASGDRGRTGELFF. In DNA form, the CDR3 reads TGCGCCAGCGGGGACAGGGGGCGGACCGGGGAGCTGTTTTTT.

The rearrangement uses TRBV21-1 and TRBJ1-5; the D call of TRBD1 is as the table states it, not checked on the DNA. TRBV21-1 is noted as a pseudogene. The CDR3 sequence is 18 residues long. CDR3 sequence: CASSKATRSGYGNQPQHF. As DNA, the CDR3 is TGTGCCAGCAGCAAAGCGACGCGTTCAGGGTATGGCAATCAGCCCCAGCATTTT.